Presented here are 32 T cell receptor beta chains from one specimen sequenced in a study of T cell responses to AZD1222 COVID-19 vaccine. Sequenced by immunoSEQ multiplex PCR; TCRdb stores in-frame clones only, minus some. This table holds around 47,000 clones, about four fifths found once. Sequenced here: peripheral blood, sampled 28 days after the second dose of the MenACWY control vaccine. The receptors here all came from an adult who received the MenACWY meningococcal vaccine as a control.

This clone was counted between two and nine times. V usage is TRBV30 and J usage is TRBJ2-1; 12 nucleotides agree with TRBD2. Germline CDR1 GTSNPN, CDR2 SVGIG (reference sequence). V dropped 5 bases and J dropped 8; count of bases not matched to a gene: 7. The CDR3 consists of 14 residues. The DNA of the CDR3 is TGTGCCTGGTCTAGCGGGAGGGCGGGGTATGAGCAGTTCTTC. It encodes CAWSSGRAGYEQFF.

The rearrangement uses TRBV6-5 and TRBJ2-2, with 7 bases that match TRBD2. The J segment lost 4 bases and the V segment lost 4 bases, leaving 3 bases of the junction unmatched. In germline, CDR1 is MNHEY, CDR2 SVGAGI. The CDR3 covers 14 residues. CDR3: CASSSGGSTGELFF. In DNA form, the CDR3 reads TGTGCCAGCAGTTCGGGGGGTTCCACCGGGGAGCTGTTTTTT.

The CDR3 loop reads CATSDPGQGIGNTGELFF. The CDR3 DNA reads TGTGCCACCAGTGACCCGGGACAGGGCATAGGGAACACCGGGGAGCTGTTTTTT. The chain uses TRBV24-1 and TRBJ2-2; 9 nucleotides agree with TRBD1. Germline-derived CDR1 and CDR2 are KGHDR and SFDVKD. J lost 1 base, V lost 4 bases, and 9 bases had no gene match. This CDR3 spans 18 amino acids.

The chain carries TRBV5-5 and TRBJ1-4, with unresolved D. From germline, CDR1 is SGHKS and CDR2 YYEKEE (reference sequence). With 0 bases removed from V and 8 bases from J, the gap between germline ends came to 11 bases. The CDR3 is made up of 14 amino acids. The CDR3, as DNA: TGTGCCAGCAGCTTGGTGGCCGGCGGGGAAAAACTGTTTTTT. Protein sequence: CASSLVAGGEKLFF. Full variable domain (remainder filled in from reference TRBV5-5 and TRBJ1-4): DAGVTQSPTHLIKTRGQQVTLRCSPISGHKSVSWYQQVLGQGPQFIFQYYEKEERGRGNFPDRFSARQFPNYSSELNVNALLLGDSALYLCASSLVAGGEKLFFGSGTQLSVL.

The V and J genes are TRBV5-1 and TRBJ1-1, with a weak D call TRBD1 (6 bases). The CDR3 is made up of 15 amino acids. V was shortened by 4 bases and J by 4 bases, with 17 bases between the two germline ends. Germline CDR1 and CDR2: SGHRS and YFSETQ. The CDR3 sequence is CASSKGEQGRTEAFF. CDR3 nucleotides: TGCGCCAGCAGCAAAGGTGAACAGGGTCGCACTGAAGCTTTCTTT.

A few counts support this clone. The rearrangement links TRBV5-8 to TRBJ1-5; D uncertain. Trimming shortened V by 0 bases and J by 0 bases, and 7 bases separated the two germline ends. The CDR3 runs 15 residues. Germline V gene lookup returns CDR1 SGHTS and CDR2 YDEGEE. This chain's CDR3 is CASSLGQYSNQPQHF. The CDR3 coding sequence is TGTGCCAGCAGCTTGGGGCAGTATAGCAATCAGCCCCAGCATTTT. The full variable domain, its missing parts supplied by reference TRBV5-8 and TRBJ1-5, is EAGVTQSPTHLIKTRGQQATLRCSPISGHTSVYWYQQALGLGLQFLLWYDEGEERNRGNFPPRFSGRQFPNYSSELNVNALELEDSALYLCASSLGQYSNQPQHFGDGTRLSIL.

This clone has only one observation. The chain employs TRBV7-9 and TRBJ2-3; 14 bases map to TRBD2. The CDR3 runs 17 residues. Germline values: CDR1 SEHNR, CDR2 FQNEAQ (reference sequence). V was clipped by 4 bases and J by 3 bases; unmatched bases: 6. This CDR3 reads CASSSGLAGVMTDTQYF. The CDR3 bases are TGTGCCAGCAGCTCGGGACTAGCGGGAGTTATGACAGATACGCAGTATTTT. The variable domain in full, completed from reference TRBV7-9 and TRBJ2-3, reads DTGVSQNPRHKITKRGQNVTFRCDPISEHNRLYWYRQTLGQGPEFLTYFQNEAQLEKSRLLSDRFSAERPKGSFSTLEIQRTEQGDSAMYLCASSSGLAGVMTDTQYFGPGTRLTVL.

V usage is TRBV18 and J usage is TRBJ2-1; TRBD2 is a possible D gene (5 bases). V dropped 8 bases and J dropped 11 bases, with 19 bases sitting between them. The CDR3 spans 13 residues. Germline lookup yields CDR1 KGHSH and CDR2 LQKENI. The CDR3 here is CASGPPPGVKQFF. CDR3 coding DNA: TGTGCCAGCGGACCTCCCCCCGGGGTTAAGCAGTTCTTC.

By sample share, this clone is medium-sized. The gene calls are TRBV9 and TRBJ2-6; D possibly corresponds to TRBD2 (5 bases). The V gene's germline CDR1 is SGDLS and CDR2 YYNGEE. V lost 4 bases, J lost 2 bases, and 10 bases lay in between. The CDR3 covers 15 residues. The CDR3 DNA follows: TGTGCCAGCAGCCCTCACGGGGCTGGGGCCAACGTCCTGACTTTC. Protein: CASSPHGAGANVLTF.

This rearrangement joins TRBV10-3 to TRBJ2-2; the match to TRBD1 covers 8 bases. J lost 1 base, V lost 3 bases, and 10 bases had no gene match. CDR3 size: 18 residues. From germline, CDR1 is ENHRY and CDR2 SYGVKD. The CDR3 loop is CAISDHRTGQENTGELFF. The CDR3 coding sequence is TGTGCCATCAGTGACCACAGGACGGGACAGGAGAACACCGGGGAGCTGTTTTTT.

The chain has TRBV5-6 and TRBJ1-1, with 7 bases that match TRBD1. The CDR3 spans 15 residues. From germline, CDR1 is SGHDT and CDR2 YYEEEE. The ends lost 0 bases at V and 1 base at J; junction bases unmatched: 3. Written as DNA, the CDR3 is TGTGCCAGCAGCTTGGGTCCAGGGGGGAACACTGAAGCTTTCTTT. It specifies CASSLGPGGNTEAFF.

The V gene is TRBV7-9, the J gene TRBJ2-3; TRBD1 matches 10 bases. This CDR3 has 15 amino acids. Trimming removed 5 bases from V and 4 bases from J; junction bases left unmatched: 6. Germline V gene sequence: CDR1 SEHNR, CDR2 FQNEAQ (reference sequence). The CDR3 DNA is TGTGCCAGCAGCCGACGACAGGGGGCCCCAGATACGCAGTATTTT. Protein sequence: CASSRRQGAPDTQYF.

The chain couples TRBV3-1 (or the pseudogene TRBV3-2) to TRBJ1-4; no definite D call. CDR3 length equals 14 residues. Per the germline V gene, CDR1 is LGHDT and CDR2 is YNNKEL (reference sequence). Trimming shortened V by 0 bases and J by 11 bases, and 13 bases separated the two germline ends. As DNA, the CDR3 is TGTGCCAGCAGCCAAGATCGGGTCCTCGGGAAACTGTTTTTT. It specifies CASSQDRVLGKLFF.

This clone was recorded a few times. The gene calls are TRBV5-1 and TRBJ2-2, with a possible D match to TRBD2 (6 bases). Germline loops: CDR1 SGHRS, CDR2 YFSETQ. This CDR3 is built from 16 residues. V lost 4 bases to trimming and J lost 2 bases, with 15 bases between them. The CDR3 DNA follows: TGCGCCAGCAGCGCCACCACTAGCCAAAACACCGGGGAGCTGTTTTTT. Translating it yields CASSATTSQNTGELFF.

Here the CDR3 DNA reads TGTGCCAGCAGTTCCCTCAGGGGTTATCAGCCCCAGCATTTT. Translation gives CASSSLRGYQPQHF. The V and J genes are TRBV28 and TRBJ1-5, with D possibly TRBD1 on 6 matching bases. The CDR3 totals 14 residues. V was shortened by 4 bases and J by 5 bases, with 12 bases between the two germline ends. Germline loops: CDR1 MDHEN, CDR2 SYDVKM.

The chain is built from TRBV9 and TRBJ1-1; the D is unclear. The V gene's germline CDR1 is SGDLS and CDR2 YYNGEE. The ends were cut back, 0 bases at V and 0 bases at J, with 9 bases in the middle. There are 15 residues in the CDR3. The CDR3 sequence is CASSVGWRMNTEAFF. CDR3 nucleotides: TGTGCCAGCAGCGTAGGATGGCGGATGAACACTGAAGCTTTCTTT.

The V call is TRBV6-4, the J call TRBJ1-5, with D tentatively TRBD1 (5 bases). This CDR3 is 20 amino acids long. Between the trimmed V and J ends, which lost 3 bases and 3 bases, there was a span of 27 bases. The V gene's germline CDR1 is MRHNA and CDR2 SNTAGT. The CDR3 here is CASSEGRAAFPSFHNQPQHF. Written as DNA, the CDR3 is TGTGCCAGCAGTGAGGGACGGGCCGCCTTCCCTTCTTTCCACAATCAGCCCCAGCATTTT.

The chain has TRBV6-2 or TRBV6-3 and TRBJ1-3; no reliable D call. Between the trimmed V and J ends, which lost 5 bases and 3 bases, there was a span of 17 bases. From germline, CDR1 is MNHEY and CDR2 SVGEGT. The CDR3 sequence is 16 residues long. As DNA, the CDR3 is TGTGCCAGCAGTCCACCCGAACGACTAAATGGAAACACCATATATTTT. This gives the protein CASSPPERLNGNTIYF.

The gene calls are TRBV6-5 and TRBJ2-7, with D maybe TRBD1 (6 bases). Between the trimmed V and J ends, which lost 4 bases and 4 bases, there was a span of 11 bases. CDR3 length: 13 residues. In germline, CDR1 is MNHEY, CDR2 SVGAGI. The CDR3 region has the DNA TGTGCCAGCAGTTTGGACAGTGGGTACGAGCAGTACGTC. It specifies CASSLDSGYEQYV.

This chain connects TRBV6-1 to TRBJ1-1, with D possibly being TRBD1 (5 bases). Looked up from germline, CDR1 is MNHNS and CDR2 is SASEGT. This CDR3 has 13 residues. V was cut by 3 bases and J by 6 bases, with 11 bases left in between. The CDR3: CASSDKGRAEAFF. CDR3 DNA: TGTGCCAGCAGTGACAAGGGGCGTGCTGAAGCTTTCTTT.

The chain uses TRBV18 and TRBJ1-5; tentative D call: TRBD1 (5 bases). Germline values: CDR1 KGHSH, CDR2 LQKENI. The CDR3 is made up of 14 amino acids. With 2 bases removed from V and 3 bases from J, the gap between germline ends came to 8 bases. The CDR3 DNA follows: TGTGCCAGCTCACCAGGACAATCCAATCAGCCCCAGCATTTT. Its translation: CASSPGQSNQPQHF.

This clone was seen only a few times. In DNA form, the CDR3 reads TGTGCCAGCAGTGAAGGGGTTTTTACTGAAGCTTTCTTT. As protein: CASSEGVFTEAFF. The chain uses TRBV6-4 and TRBJ1-1; the D gene is possibly TRBD1 (5 bases). With 3 bases removed from V and 5 bases from J, the gap between germline ends came to 10 bases. Per germline, CDR1 MRHNA and CDR2 SNTAGT. This CDR3 is built from 13 residues.

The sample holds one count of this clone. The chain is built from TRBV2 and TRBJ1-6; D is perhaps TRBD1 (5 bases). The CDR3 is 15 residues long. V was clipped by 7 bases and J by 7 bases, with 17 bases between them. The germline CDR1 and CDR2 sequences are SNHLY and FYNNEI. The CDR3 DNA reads TGTGCCAGCAATCCACGGGGCGGGGGAAATTCACCCCTCCACTTT. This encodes CASNPRGGGNSPLHF.

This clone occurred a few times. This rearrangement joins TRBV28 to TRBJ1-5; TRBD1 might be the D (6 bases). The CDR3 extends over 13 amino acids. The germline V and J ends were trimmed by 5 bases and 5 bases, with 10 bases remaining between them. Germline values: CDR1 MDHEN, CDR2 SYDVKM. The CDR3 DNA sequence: TGTGCCAGCAGTCATCAGGGGTATCAGCCCCAGCATTTT. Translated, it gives CASSHQGYQPQHF.

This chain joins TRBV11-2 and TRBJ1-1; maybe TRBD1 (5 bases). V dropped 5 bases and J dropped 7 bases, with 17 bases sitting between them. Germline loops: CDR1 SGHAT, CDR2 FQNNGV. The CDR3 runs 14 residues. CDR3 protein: CASSAVGLDSEAFF. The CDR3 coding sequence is TGTGCCAGCAGCGCGGTGGGCCTCGACAGTGAAGCTTTCTTT.

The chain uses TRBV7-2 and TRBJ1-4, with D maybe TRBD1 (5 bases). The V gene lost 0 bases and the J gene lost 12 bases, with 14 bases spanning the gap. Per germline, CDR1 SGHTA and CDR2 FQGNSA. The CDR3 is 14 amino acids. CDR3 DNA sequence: TGTGCCAGCAGCTTAGCGTTTTCGGAAGGGGAACTGTTTTTT. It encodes CASSLAFSEGELFF.

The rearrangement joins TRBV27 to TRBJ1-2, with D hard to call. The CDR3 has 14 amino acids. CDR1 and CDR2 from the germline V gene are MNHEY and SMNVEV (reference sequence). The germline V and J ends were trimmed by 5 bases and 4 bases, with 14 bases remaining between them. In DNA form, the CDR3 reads TGTGCCAGCAGTCCCGCGGACGGACCCTATGGCTACACCTTC. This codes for CASSPADGPYGYTF.

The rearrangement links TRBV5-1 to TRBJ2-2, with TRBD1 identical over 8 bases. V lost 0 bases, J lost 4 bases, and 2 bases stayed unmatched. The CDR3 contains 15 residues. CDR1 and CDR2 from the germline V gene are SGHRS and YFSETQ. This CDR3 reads CASSLGQGLTGELFF. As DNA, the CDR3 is TGCGCCAGCAGCTTGGGACAGGGGCTCACCGGGGAGCTGTTTTTT.

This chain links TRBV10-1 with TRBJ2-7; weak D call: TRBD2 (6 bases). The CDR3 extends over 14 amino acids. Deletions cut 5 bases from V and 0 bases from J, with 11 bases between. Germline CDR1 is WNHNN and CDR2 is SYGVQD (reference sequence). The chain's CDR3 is CASSLCGASYEQYV. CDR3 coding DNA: TGCGCCAGCAGTCTCTGCGGGGCCTCCTACGAGCAGTACGTC.

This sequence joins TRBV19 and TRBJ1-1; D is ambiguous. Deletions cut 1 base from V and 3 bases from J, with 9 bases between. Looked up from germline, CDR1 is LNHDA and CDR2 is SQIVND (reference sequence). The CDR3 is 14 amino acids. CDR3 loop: CASSIGALYTEAFF. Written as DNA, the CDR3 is TGTGCCAGTAGTATAGGGGCCCTTTACACTGAAGCTTTCTTT.

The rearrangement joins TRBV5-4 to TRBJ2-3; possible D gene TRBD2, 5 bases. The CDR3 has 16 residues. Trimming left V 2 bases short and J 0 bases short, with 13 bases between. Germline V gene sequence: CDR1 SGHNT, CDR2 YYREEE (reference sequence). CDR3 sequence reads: CASSLRLAPSTDTQYF. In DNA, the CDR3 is TGTGCCAGCAGCTTACGCCTAGCACCTAGCACAGATACGCAGTATTTT.

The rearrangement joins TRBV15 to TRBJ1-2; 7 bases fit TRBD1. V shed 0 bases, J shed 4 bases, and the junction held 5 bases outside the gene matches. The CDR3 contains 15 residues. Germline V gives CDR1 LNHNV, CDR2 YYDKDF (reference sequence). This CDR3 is CATSREGGVGYGYTF. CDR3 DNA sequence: TGTGCCACCAGCAGAGAAGGGGGCGTCGGCTATGGCTACACCTTC.